Below, 29 T cell receptor beta chains from the same sample are listed, as sequenced in a study of T-cell reconstitution after alpha-beta-depleted transplantation in children. Unique molecular identifiers featured in how the TCRbeta library was prepared. TCRdb itself ran the PCR reads through MiXCR, one entry per CDR3 protein. The sample lists hundreds of thousands of distinct CDR3 sequences; under 13% were seen once. The material sequenced was PBMCs, taken before TCRalphabeta/CD19-depleted stem cell transplant. Receptor source: a child under two years old with acute myeloid leukemia, due to receive a stem cell transplant.

This clonotype was observed once. It may be a read error: a sequence one base away is much more abundant. This rearrangement joins TRBV6-5 to TRBJ2-1; 9 bases agree with TRBD1. The CDR3 extends over 17 amino acids. Germline V gives CDR1 MNHEY, CDR2 SVGAGI. The CDR3 loop reads CACSYSKGTGRLDEQFF. In DNA, the CDR3 is TGTGCCTGCAGTTACTCGAAGGGGACAGGGAGGTTGGATGAGCAGTTCTTC.

This clonotype occurred many times. The CDR3 region has the DNA TGTGCCAGCAGTCCCCGGGCCCTAAGCGACGAGCAGTACTTC. Translated, it gives CASSPRALSDEQYF. The V call is TRBV28, the J call TRBJ2-7; D gene uncertain. Germline loops: CDR1 MDHEN, CDR2 SYDVKM. The CDR3 is 14 residues long. Trimming cost V 5 bases and J 5 bases, with 16 bases left between them.

There are many counts of this clonotype. This sequence joins TRBV5-1 and TRBJ2-7; TRBD2 might be the D (5 bases). The CDR3 has 14 amino acids. V was trimmed by 0 bases and J by 4 bases, leaving 11 bases between them. The germline CDR1 and CDR2 sequences are SGHRS and YFSETQ. CDR3 bases: TGCGCCAGCAGCTTGGGTGAGGGATGGTACGAGCAGTACTTC. Encoded protein: CASSLGEGWYEQYF.

The table lists this clonotype with many counts. The chain employs TRBV20-1 and TRBJ2-3, with 8 bases aligning to TRBD2. CDR1 and CDR2 (germline): DFQATT, SNEGSKA (reference sequence). The J segment lost 7 bases and the V segment lost 0 bases, leaving 9 bases of the junction unmatched. This CDR3 has 15 residues. DNA of the CDR3: TGCAGTGCTAGAGATACCATAGCGGGGCGAAATACGCAGTATTTT. Translated, it gives CSARDTIAGRNTQYF.

At least ten counts were recorded for this clonotype. A much larger clone differs by one base, so this may be a read error. The chain couples TRBV5-1 to TRBJ2-3; 9 nucleotides align to TRBD1. Germline V lookup: CDR1 SGHRS, CDR2 YFSETQ. V trimming: 4 bases; J trimming: 2 bases; junction bases outside the gene matches: 2. CDR3 size: 14 residues. For the CDR3, the DNA is TGCGCCAGCAGCCGGGACAGGGACACAGATACGCAGTATTTT. This codes for CASSRDRDTDTQYF.

This clonotype was recorded many times. The chain combines TRBV20-1 with TRBJ2-2, with D possibly being TRBD1 (5 bases). Germline lookup yields CDR1 DFQATT and CDR2 SNEGSKA (reference sequence). The CDR3 is 14 residues long. The V end lost 0 bases, the J end lost 7 bases, and 12 bases lay between the germline ends. CDR3 DNA sequence: TGCAGTGCTAGAGATTCCAGGGTTAACGGGGAGCTGTTTTTT. The encoded protein is CSARDSRVNGELFF.

This clonotype was picked up many times. V is TRBV29-1 and J is TRBJ2-1; 10 bases map to TRBD1. The CDR3 spans 13 residues. Unmatched junction bases numbered 6, after V lost 7 bases and J lost 6 bases. Germline lookup yields CDR1 SQVTM and CDR2 ANQGSEA. As DNA, the CDR3 is TGCAGCGGTGCCCGGACAGGGGGCAATGAGCAGTTCTTC. Protein product: CSGARTGGNEQFF.

This clonotype was observed at least ten times. This chain uses TRBV20-1 with TRBJ2-5; 9 bases map to TRBD2. This CDR3 spans 16 amino acids. After removal of 6 bases from V and 2 bases from J, the junction contained 13 bases not matched to a gene. Looked up from germline, CDR1 is DFQATT and CDR2 is SNEGSKA (reference sequence). The CDR3 bases are TGCAGTGCAGCACCTCTAGCGGGAAGGGGACAAGAGACCCAGTACTTC. Translated, it gives CSAAPLAGRGQETQYF.

This clonotype was observed many times. This chain joins TRBV10-3 and TRBJ1-2; no clear D. V lost 8 bases and J lost 6, with 16 bases in between. Germline V CDR1 and CDR2: ENHRY, SYGVKD. CDR3 length equals 13 residues. The CDR3 sequence: CAISREGSHGYTF. CDR3 DNA sequence: TGTGCCATCTCCCGGGAAGGGTCCCATGGCTACACCTTC.

At least ten counts were recorded for this clonotype. The chain joins TRBV12-3 or TRBV12-4 to TRBJ2-1, with 9 bases identical to TRBD2. Losses at the gene ends were 5 bases for V and 10 bases for J; bases not matched to a gene: 18. This CDR3 has 17 amino acids. Here the CDR3 reads CASSPPWAGGPKGEQFF. The CDR3, as DNA: TGTGCCAGCAGTCCACCGTGGGCGGGAGGGCCAAAGGGAGAGCAGTTCTTC.

There are many counts of this clonotype. The rearrangement uses TRBV29-1 and TRBJ1-5; the D gene is possibly TRBD1 (6 bases). Germline V gives CDR1 SQVTM, CDR2 ANQGSEA. V was clipped by 4 bases and J by 3 bases, with 7 bases between them. The length of the CDR3 is 12 residues. The chain's CDR3 is CSVGQANQPQHF. CDR3 sequence (DNA): TGCAGCGTTGGACAGGCCAATCAGCCCCAGCATTTT.

This clonotype has ten or more counts. This chain uses TRBV29-1 with TRBJ1-1; D gene unclear. This CDR3 is 12 amino acids long. Germline values: CDR1 SQVTM, CDR2 ANQGSEA. V lost 2 bases and J 5 bases, leaving 9 bases between the germline ends. The CDR3 sequence: CSVENGGTEAFF. In DNA, the CDR3 is TGCAGCGTTGAAAATGGTGGGACTGAAGCTTTCTTT.

Ten or more counts support this clonotype. The rearrangement joins TRBV20-1 to TRBJ1-4; D possibly corresponds to TRBD1 (5 bases). CDR3 length: 13 residues. In germline, CDR1 is DFQATT, CDR2 SNEGSKA (reference sequence). V was trimmed by 5 bases and J by 6 bases, leaving 13 bases between them. The CDR3 spells CSAQVEGHEKLFF. The CDR3 DNA sequence: TGCAGTGCTCAGGTTGAGGGACATGAAAAACTGTTTTTT.

This clonotype was recorded at least ten times. The V and J genes are TRBV25-1 and TRBJ2-3; D possibly matches TRBD1 or TRBD2 (5 bases each). The germline V gene has CDR1 MGHDK and CDR2 SYGVNS. Trimming pared 4 bases from V and 5 bases from J, leaving 13 bases between. This CDR3 is built from 14 residues. The CDR3 coding sequence is TGTGCCAGCAGTGTGGGGGTATTGGGAGATACGCAGTATTTT. Protein: CASSVGVLGDTQYF. The whole variable domain, remainder taken from reference TRBV25-1 and TRBJ2-3, is EADIYQTPRYLVIGTGKKITLECSQTMGHDKMYWYQQDPGMELHLIHYSYGVNSTEKGDLSSESTVSRIRTEHFPLTLESARPSHTSQYLCASSVGVLGDTQYFGPGTRLTVL.

Ten or more counts support this clonotype. The rearrangement joins TRBV29-1 to TRBJ1-1, with 9 positions matching TRBD1. The CDR3 is made up of 12 amino acids. Trimming at V came to 7 bases and at J to 5 bases, leaving 5 bases not matched to a gene. Germline CDR1 SQVTM, CDR2 ANQGSEA. CDR3 region: CSAGQGLTEAFF. CDR3 nucleotide sequence: TGCAGCGCCGGACAGGGGTTAACTGAAGCTTTCTTT.

At least ten counts were recorded for this clonotype. This chain links TRBV21-1 with TRBJ2-7. TRBV21-1 is flagged as a pseudogene. CDR3 size: 16 residues. CDR3 sequence (DNA): TGTGCCAGCAGCAAAGTTGACGGAACCCCAACCTACGAGCAGTACTTC. The encoded protein is CASSKVDGTPTYEQYF.

This chain links TRBV7-9 with TRBJ2-5; 10 nucleotides match TRBD2. The CDR3 runs to 16 residues. V shed 6 bases, J shed 1 base, and the junction held 8 bases outside the gene matches. Germline V gives CDR1 SEHNR, CDR2 FQNEAQ (reference sequence). The CDR3 loop is CASSYRTSGIQETQYF. In DNA, the CDR3 is TGTGCCAGCAGTTACCGGACTAGCGGAATCCAAGAGACCCAGTACTTC.

The table lists this clonotype with many counts. This sequence joins TRBV4-2 and TRBJ2-3, with 10 bases that match TRBD2. Germline V CDR1 and CDR2: LGHNA, YNFKEQ. Losses at the gene ends were 3 bases for V and 4 bases for J; bases not matched to a gene: 7. CDR3 length: 16 amino acids. Here the CDR3 reads CASSHRSLAGADTQYF. The DNA for the CDR3 is TGTGCCAGCAGCCATCGAAGCCTAGCGGGAGCAGATACGCAGTATTTT.

This clonotype was counted between two and nine times. This chain uses TRBV24-1 with TRBJ2-2; 11 nucleotides agree with TRBD1. This CDR3 region has 14 residues. From germline, CDR1 is KGHDR and CDR2 SFDVKD. The ends lost 9 bases at V and 7 bases at J; junction bases unmatched: 6. DNA for the CDR3: TGTGCCACCTCGGGACAGGGGGTGATCGGGGAGCTGTTTTTT. It translates to CATSGQGVIGELFF.

This clonotype was observed many times. This chain joins TRBV3-1 and TRBJ2-2, with 9 bases identical to TRBD1. The CDR3 contains 15 residues. Germline values: CDR1 LGHDT, CDR2 YNNKEL (reference sequence). The trim removed 3 bases at V and 4 bases at J, leaving 3 bases unmatched. The CDR3 is CASSHGTGITGELFF. CDR3 bases: TGTGCCAGCAGCCACGGGACAGGGATCACCGGGGAGCTGTTTTTT.

J is TRBJ2-7 and V is TRBV3-1; 7 nucleotides match TRBD2. The germline V gene encodes CDR1 LGHDT and CDR2 YNNKEL (reference sequence). CDR3 length equals 16 residues. The trim removed 4 bases at V and 4 bases at J, leaving 13 bases unmatched. This CDR3 reads CASSRNGRAGRYEQYF. The CDR3 DNA reads TGTGCCAGCAGCCGCAACGGTCGAGCGGGAAGGTACGAGCAGTACTTC.

The table lists this clonotype with many counts. The V gene is TRBV5-1, the J gene TRBJ2-7; D may be TRBD1 or TRBD2 (5 bases each). The V gene lost 0 bases and the J gene lost 3 bases, with 13 bases spanning the gap. The CDR3 runs to 15 residues. Germline CDR1 is SGHRS and CDR2 is YFSETQ. The CDR3: CASSLDGDGLYEQYF. The CDR3 bases are TGCGCCAGCAGCTTGGATGGGGACGGGCTCTACGAGCAGTACTTC.

This clonotype was recorded many times. The chain couples TRBV5-4 to TRBJ2-7; D not resolved. Deletions cut 3 bases from V and 2 bases from J, with 9 bases between. Germline CDR1 reads SGHNT; CDR2 reads YYREEE (reference sequence). This CDR3 is 13 amino acids long. The CDR3 region is CASSYMFAYEQYF. CDR3 bases: TGTGCCAGCAGCTACATGTTTGCCTACGAGCAGTACTTC. Full variable domain (remainder filled in from reference TRBV5-4 and TRBJ2-7): ETGVTQSPTHLIKTRGQQVTLRCSSQSGHNTVSWYQQALGQGPQFIFQYYREEENGRGNFPPRFSGLQFPNYSSELNVNALELDDSALYLCASSYMFAYEQYFGPGTRLTVT.

This clonotype was seen many times. V usage is TRBV7-2 and J usage is TRBJ2-7, with TRBD2 matching 7 bases. J was trimmed by 5 bases and V by 5 bases; bases with no gene match: 9. Germline lookup yields CDR1 SGHTA and CDR2 FQGNSA. The CDR3 length is 14 residues. This CDR3 is CASSQGGSSNEQYF. The CDR3 DNA follows: TGTGCCAGCAGCCAAGGCGGGAGTAGCAACGAGCAGTACTTC. The full variable domain, completed using reference TRBV7-2 and TRBJ2-7, is GAGVSQSPSNKVTEKGKDVELRCDPISGHTALYWYRQSLGQGLEFLIYFQGNSAPDKSGLPSDRFSAERTGGSVSTLTIQRTQQEDSAVYLCASSQGGSSNEQYFGPGTRLTVT.

This clonotype was counted many times. DNA of the CDR3: TGCAGTGCTTCCAAGCACAGGGCCCGCGTGGATACGCAGTATTTT. Its translation: CSASKHRARVDTQYF. The chain recombines TRBV20-1 with TRBJ2-3; maybe TRBD1 (6 bases). CDR1 is DFQATT, CDR2 SNEGSKA, per germline (reference sequence). This CDR3 spans 15 amino acids. Between the trimmed V and J ends, which lost 5 bases and 6 bases, there was a span of 21 bases.

This clonotype was detected many times. V gene TRBV18 combines with J gene TRBJ2-3; no reliable D call. V dropped 2 bases and J dropped 10 bases, with 10 bases sitting between them. The CDR3 contains 12 residues. The V gene's germline CDR1 is KGHSH and CDR2 LQKENI. Here the CDR3 reads CASSPGAGAQYF. The CDR3 coding sequence is TGTGCCAGCTCACCAGGAGCAGGTGCGCAGTATTTT.

This clonotype was detected a few times. This chain joins TRBV12-5 and TRBJ2-1; 7 positions agree with TRBD1. V lost 7 bases, J lost 6 bases, and 6 bases stayed unmatched. CDR3 length: 13 amino acids. Germline CDR1 reads LGHNT; CDR2 reads FRNRAP. The CDR3 coding sequence is TGTGCTAGTGCCACCCAGGGGGTCAATGAGCAGTTCTTC. This gives the protein CASATQGVNEQFF.

This clonotype was found many times. The V call is TRBV7-8, the J call TRBJ1-4, with TRBD1 as a possible D gene (5 bases). The V gene lost 3 bases and the J gene lost 6 bases, with 14 bases spanning the gap. Germline-derived CDR1 and CDR2 are SGHVS and FQNEAQ. The CDR3 loop spans 15 amino acids. CDR3 region: CASSLGVGGDEKLFF. CDR3 sequence (DNA): TGTGCCAGCAGCTTGGGAGTGGGGGGTGATGAAAAACTGTTTTTT.

This clonotype occurred many times. The chain carries TRBV7-2 and TRBJ2-1, with unresolved D. The CDR3 sequence is 14 residues long. V lost 8 bases, J lost 5 bases, and 16 bases lay in between. Per the germline V gene, CDR1 is SGHTA and CDR2 is FQGNSA. In DNA form, the CDR3 reads TGTGCCAGCGGCTCCCCAGGACCGCACAATGAGCAGTTCTTC. Translating gives CASGSPGPHNEQFF.